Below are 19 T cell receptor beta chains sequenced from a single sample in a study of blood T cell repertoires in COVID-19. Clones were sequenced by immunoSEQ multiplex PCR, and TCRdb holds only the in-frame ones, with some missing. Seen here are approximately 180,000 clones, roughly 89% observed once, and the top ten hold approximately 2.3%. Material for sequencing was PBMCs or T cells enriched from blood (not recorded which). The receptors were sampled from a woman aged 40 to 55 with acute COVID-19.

The CDR3 nucleotides are TGTGCCAGCAGCCCGGGGACTAGCGGGGTATCCTACAATGAGCAGTTCTTC. As protein: CASSPGTSGVSYNEQFF. The J gene is TRBJ2-1, the V gene TRBV5-4; TRBD2 matches at 13 bases. V was clipped by 4 bases and J by 1 base; unmatched bases: 5. The CDR3 is 17 amino acids. From germline, CDR1 is SGHNT and CDR2 YYREEE (reference sequence). Looking up the rest from reference TRBV5-4 and TRBJ2-1 gives the full variable domain: ETGVTQSPTHLIKTRGQQVTLRCSSQSGHNTVSWYQQALGQGPQFIFQYYREEENGRGNFPPRFSGLQFPNYSSELNVNALELDDSALYLCASSPGTSGVSYNEQFFGPGTRLTVL.

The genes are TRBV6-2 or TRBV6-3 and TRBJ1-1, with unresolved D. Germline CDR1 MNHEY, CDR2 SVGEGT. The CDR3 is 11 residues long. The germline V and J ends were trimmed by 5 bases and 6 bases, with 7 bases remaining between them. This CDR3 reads CASSVGSEAFF. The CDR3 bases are TGTGCCAGCAGTGTCGGGTCTGAAGCTTTCTTT.

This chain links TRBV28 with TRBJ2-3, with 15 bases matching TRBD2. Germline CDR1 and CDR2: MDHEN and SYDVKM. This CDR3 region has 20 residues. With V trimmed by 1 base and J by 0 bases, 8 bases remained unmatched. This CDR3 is CASSLYLGLAGGTSTDTQYF. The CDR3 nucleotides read TGTGCCAGCAGTTTATATTTGGGACTAGCGGGAGGAACCAGCACAGATACGCAGTATTTT.

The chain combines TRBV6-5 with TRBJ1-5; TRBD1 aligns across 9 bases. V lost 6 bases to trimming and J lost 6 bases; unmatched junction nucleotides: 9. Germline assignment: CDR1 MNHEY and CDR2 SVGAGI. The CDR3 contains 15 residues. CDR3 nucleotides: TGTGCCAGCAGGCGGACAGGGGAAGCGGGTCAGCCCCAGCATTTT. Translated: CASRRTGEAGQPQHF.

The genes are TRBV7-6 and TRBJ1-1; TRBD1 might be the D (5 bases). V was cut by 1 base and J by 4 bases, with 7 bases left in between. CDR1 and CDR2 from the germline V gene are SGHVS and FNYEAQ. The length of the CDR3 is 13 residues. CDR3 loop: CASSLGGVTEAFF. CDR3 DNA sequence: TGTGCCAGCAGCTTAGGGGGGGTCACTGAAGCTTTCTTT.

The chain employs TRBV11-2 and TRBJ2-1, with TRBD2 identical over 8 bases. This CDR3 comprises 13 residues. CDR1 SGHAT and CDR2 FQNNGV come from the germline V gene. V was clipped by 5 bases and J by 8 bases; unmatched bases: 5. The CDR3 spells CASSIILADEQFF. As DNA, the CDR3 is TGTGCCAGCAGCATAATACTAGCGGATGAGCAGTTCTTC.

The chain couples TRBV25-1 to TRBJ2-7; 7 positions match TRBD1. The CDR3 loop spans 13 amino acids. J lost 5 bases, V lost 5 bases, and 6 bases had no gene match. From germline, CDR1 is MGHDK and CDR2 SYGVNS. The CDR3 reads CASSSYRGDEQYF. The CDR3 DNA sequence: TGTGCCAGCAGTTCTTACAGGGGAGACGAGCAGTACTTC.

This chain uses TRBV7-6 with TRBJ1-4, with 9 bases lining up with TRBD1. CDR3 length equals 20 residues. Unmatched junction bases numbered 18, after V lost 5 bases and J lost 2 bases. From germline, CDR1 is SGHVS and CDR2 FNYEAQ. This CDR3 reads CASSPRGQGVGEATNEKLFF. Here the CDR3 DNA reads TGTGCCAGCAGCCCCCGGGGACAGGGCGTAGGTGAGGCGACTAATGAAAAACTGTTTTTT.

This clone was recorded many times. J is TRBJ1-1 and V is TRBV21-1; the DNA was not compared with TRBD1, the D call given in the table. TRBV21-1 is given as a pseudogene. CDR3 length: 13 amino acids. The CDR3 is CASGGQGASEAFF. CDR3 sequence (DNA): TGTGCCAGCGGTGGACAGGGGGCTTCTGAAGCTTTCTTT.

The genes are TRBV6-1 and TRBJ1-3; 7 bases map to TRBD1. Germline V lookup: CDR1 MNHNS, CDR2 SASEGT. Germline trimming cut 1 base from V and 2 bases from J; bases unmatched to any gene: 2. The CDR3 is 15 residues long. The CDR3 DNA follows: TGTGCCAGCAGTGAAGTGCAGGGGGCTGGAAACACCATATATTTT. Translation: CASSEVQGAGNTIYF.

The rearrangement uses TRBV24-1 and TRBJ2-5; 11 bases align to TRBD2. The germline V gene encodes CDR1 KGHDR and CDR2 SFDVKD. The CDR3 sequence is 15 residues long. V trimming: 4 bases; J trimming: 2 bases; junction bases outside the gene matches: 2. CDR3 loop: CATSEGTSGQETQYF. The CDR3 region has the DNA TGTGCCACCAGTGAGGGGACTAGCGGACAAGAGACCCAGTACTTC.

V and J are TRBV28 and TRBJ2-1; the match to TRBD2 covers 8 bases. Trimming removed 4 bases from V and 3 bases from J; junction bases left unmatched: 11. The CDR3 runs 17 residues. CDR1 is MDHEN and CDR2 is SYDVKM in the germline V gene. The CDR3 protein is CASSCLSGGRLYNEQFF. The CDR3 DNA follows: TGTGCCAGCAGTTGCCTTTCGGGGGGGCGTCTCTACAATGAGCAGTTCTTC.

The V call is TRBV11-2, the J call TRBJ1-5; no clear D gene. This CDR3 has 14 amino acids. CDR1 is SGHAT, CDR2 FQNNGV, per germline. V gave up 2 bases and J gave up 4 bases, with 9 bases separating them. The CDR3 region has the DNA TGTGCCAGCAGCTTATTGTCAGGTAATCAGCCCCAGCATTTT. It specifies CASSLLSGNQPQHF.

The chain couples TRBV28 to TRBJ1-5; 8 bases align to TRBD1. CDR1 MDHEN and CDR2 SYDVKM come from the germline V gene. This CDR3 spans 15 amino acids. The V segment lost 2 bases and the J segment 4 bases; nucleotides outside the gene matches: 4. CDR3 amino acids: CASSLPGGPNQPQHF. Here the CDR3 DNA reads TGTGCCAGCAGTTTACCAGGGGGCCCGAATCAGCCCCAGCATTTT.

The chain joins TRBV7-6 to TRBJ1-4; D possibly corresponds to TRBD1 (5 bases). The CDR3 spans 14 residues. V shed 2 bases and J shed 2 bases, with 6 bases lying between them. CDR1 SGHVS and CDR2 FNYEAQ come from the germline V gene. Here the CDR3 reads CASSLRGTNEKLFF. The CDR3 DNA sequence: TGTGCCAGCAGCTTAAGGGGTACTAATGAAAAACTGTTTTTT.

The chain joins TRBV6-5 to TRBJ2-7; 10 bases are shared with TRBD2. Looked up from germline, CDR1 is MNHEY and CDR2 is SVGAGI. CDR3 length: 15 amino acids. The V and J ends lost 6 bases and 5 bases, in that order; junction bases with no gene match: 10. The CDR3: CASSLGASGSDEQYF. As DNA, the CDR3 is TGTGCCAGCAGCCTTGGAGCTAGCGGGAGTGACGAGCAGTACTTC.

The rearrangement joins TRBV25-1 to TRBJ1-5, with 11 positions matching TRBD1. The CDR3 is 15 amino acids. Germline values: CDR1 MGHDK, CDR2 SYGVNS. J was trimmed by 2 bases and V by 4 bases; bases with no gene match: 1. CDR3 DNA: TGTGCCAGCAGTGGGGACAGGGGGGGCAATCAGCCCCAGCATTTT. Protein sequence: CASSGDRGGNQPQHF.

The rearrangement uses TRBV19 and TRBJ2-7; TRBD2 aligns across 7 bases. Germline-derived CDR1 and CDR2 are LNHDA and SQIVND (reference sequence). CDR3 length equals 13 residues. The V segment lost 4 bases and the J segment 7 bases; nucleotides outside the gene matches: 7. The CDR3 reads CASSTNRAGEQYF. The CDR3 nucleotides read TGTGCCAGTAGTACCAACAGAGCGGGAGAGCAGTACTTC.

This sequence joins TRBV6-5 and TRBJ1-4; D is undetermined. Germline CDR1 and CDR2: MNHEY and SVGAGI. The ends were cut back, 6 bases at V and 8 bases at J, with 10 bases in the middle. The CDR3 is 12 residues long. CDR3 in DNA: TGTGCCAGCAGGACCCGGCGGGAAAAACTGTTTTTT. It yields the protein CASRTRREKLFF.